The 8 T cell receptor beta chains below all came from one sample that was sequenced in a study of radiotherapy plus CTLA-4 blockade in lung cancer. Assay: immunoSEQ multiplex PCR; the TCRdb copy retains only in-frame clones and omits some. In the table there are 35,000 to 45,000 clones, approximately 85% of which are singletons. The material sequenced was peripheral blood, taken from a patient treated with radiotherapy plus ipilimumab. These receptors originate from a human donor with non-small cell lung cancer who had stable disease on radiotherapy plus ipilimumab.

This chain uses TRBV5-1 with TRBJ2-3, with TRBD2 identical over 9 bases. The CDR3 length is 15 residues. V shed 3 bases, J shed 6 bases, and the junction held 8 bases outside the gene matches. Germline CDR1 is SGHRS and CDR2 is YFSETQ. CDR3 sequence: CASSSAGGTQDTQYF. The CDR3 region has the DNA TGCGCCAGCAGCTCGGCGGGAGGGACTCAGGATACGCAGTATTTT.

V usage is TRBV6-6 and J usage is TRBJ1-4, with 9 positions matching TRBD1. Per germline, CDR1 MNHNY and CDR2 SVGAGI (reference sequence). The CDR3 length is 15 residues. The V gene end was trimmed by 4 bases and the J gene end by 8 bases; junction bases not matched to a gene: 8. For the CDR3, the DNA is TGTGCCAGCAGTTTTGACAGGGGGGGAAGGGAAAAACTGTTTTTT. As protein: CASSFDRGGREKLFF.

The chain employs TRBV28 and TRBJ1-1; TRBD1 might be the D (5 bases). Trimming removed 11 bases from V and 0 bases from J, with 10 bases in between. The CDR3 is 12 residues long. Germline V CDR1 and CDR2: MDHEN, SYDVKM. The CDR3 here is CAGGIMNTEAFF. CDR3 bases: TGTGCCGGGGGGATCATGAACACTGAAGCTTTCTTT.

This sequence joins TRBV11-3 and TRBJ2-1, with 12 positions matching TRBD2. With 0 bases clipped from V and 6 bases from J, the junction kept 9 bases outside the gene matches. The germline V gene encodes CDR1 SGHNT and CDR2 YENEEA. The CDR3 is made up of 18 amino acids. The CDR3 nucleotides are TGTGCCAGCAGCTTAGACCGGACTAGCGGGACCTCGGGCAATGAGCAGTTCTTC. It yields the protein CASSLDRTSGTSGNEQFF. Variable domain in full (rest from reference TRBV11-3 and TRBJ2-1): EAGVVQSPRYKIIEKKQPVAFWCNPISGHNTLYWYLQNLGQGPELLIRYENEEAVDDSQLPKDRFSAERLKGVDSTLKIQPAELGDSAVYLCASSLDRTSGTSGNEQFFGPGTRLTVL.

This clone was detected only a few times. This rearrangement joins TRBV7-2 to TRBJ1-2, with D uncertain. The CDR3 is 16 amino acids. The germline V gene encodes CDR1 SGHTA and CDR2 FQGNSA. V was cut by 8 bases and J by 3 bases, with 22 bases left in between. This CDR3 is CASSSTPSAHYYGYTF. In DNA form, the CDR3 reads TGTGCCAGCTCTTCGACTCCGTCGGCCCACTACTATGGCTACACCTTC.

The gene calls are TRBV19 and TRBJ1-5; maybe TRBD1 (5 bases). Germline V CDR1 and CDR2: LNHDA, SQIVND (reference sequence). The CDR3 consists of 15 residues. Trimming pared 2 bases from V and 7 bases from J, leaving 15 bases between. CDR3 loop: CASSISGRGGQPQHF. CDR3 nucleotide sequence: TGTGCCAGTAGTATATCGGGCCGGGGGGGGCAGCCCCAGCATTTT.

The rearrangement uses TRBV29-1 and TRBJ2-7, with TRBD1 matching over 10 bases. Germline CDR1 and CDR2: SQVTM and ANQGSEA. V gave up 0 bases and J gave up 6 bases; unmatched junction bases: 8. The CDR3 covers 15 residues. The CDR3 loop reads CSVEESGTGAGEQYF. The CDR3 DNA follows: TGCAGCGTTGAAGAATCCGGGACAGGGGCGGGCGAGCAGTACTTC.

This clone was recorded only once. The V call is TRBV15, the J call TRBJ2-7; 14 positions match TRBD2. The CDR3 consists of 18 residues. V was clipped by 0 bases and J by 4 bases; unmatched bases: 8. CDR1 LNHNV and CDR2 YYDKDF come from the germline V gene (reference sequence). The CDR3 DNA follows: TGTGCCACCAGCAGAGAATTTCCGGGACTAGCGGGAGTATACGAGCAGTACTTC. It codes for CATSREFPGLAGVYEQYF.